This T cell receptor (beta chain) appears in the sequencing data of a study of blood T cells in healthy people across ages. Germline V CDR1 and CDR2: PRHDT, FYEKMQ (reference sequence). The length of the CDR3 is 14 residues. Unmatched junction bases numbered 13, after V lost 5 bases and J lost 10 bases. Then a second PCR, running roughly 6 to 12 cycles, was carried out with a sample-barcoded 5' primer and a J-beta primer mix. MiXCR was run by TCRdb on the 5' RACE reads, yielding one entry per CDR3 protein. The data contain about 730,000 distinct CDR3 sequences, roughly two fifths of them seen just once; the ten biggest clones take up 20% to 25%.

What was sequenced was blood. This chain links TRBV13 with TRBJ2-7, with 8 bases lining up with TRBD2. The TCR comes from a woman in her sixties in good health. The chain's CDR3 is CASSGGPAGVYQYF. The CDR3, as DNA: TGTGCCAGCAGCGGGGGACCAGCGGGAGTTTATCAGTACTTC.